The clone carrying this T cell receptor (beta chain) was seen ten or more times. The source material, RNA transcripts, was used to amplify TCR beta CDR3 regions. A first-round RT-PCR of the TCR CDR3 used the HTBI primer set. TCRdb ran MiXCR on the multiplex PCR reads and lists one entry per CDR3 protein. The sample records a few hundred thousand distinct CDR3 sequences, about 16% being singletons. This CDR3 comprises 13 residues. Germline V gene data show CDR1 as SGHTA and CDR2 as FQGTGA. The ends were cut back, 5 bases at V and 0 bases at J, with 7 bases in the middle. This sample stems from a study of T cells in Graves' hyperthyroidism and ophthalmopathy.

The chain is built from TRBV7-3 and TRBJ2-5; no definite D call. This TCR derives from a woman between 45 and 65 years old with Graves' hyperthyroidism that later progressed to Graves' ophthalmopathy. Sample: blood. In DNA form, the CDR3 reads TGTGCCAGCAGCCCTAAAAACCAAGAGACCCAGTACTTC. It encodes CASSPKNQETQYF.